A single sample gave rise to the 20 T cell receptor beta chains below, sequenced in a study of blood T cell repertoires in COVID-19. TCRdb's copy holds only in-frame clones and misses some; the assay was immunoSEQ multiplex PCR. The profile covers about 210,000 clones, with 81% appearing a single time and about 9.8% taken by the ten largest. Sequenced material: PBMCs or T cells enriched from blood (not recorded which). The origin of the receptors is a woman aged 45-65 years with acute COVID-19.

The V gene is TRBV5-1, the J gene TRBJ2-7; weak D call: TRBD2 (6 bases). The length of the CDR3 is 14 residues. Germline CDR1 is SGHRS and CDR2 is YFSETQ. V was cut by 6 bases and J by 3 bases, with 16 bases left in between. This CDR3 is CASKPGGGIYEQYF. The CDR3, as DNA: TGCGCCAGCAAGCCAGGCGGCGGGATCTACGAGCAGTACTTC.

This clone was counted a few times. The chain couples TRBV15 to TRBJ2-5, with 8 bases identical to TRBD1. The CDR3 runs to 16 residues. Germline V CDR1 and CDR2: LNHNV, YYDKDF (reference sequence). Trimming cost V 4 bases and J 4 bases; bases outside gene matches: 11. The CDR3 region has the DNA TGTGCCACCAGCACCCTATGGACAGGGAGTATAGAGACCCAGTACTTC. Encoded protein: CATSTLWTGSIETQYF.

J is TRBJ2-1 and V is TRBV7-9; 14 nucleotides align to TRBD2. Germline CDR1 and CDR2: SEHNR and FQNEAQ (reference sequence). After removal of 5 bases from V and 4 bases from J, the junction contained 10 bases not matched to a gene. The CDR3 has 18 residues. CDR3 protein: CASSPVTSGRAIYNEQFF. CDR3 bases: TGTGCCAGCAGCCCAGTGACTAGCGGGAGGGCCATTTACAATGAGCAGTTCTTC.

The chain uses TRBV6-2 or TRBV6-3 and TRBJ2-7; 12 positions agree with TRBD2. There are 16 residues in the CDR3. The germline gives CDR1 MNHEY, CDR2 SVGEGT. Trimming removed 5 bases from V and 3 bases from J; junction bases left unmatched: 8. The CDR3 DNA sequence: TGTGCCAGCAGTCCCCTGGGACTAGCGGGCCTCTACGAGCAGTACTTC. This gives the protein CASSPLGLAGLYEQYF.

The chain combines TRBV14 with TRBJ1-6, with 7 bases fitting TRBD1. The trim removed 0 bases at V and 7 bases at J, leaving 6 bases unmatched. This CDR3 region has 16 residues. Germline assignment: CDR1 SGHDN and CDR2 FVKESK. The chain's CDR3 is CASSQDPGQRNSPLHF. The CDR3 coding sequence is TGTGCCAGCAGCCAAGACCCGGGACAGCGGAATTCACCCCTCCACTTT.

This sequence joins TRBV6-5 and TRBJ1-4; the D gene is possibly TRBD1 (5 bases). The V gene's germline CDR1 is MNHEY and CDR2 SVGAGI. Trimming took 5 bases from V and 8 from J, leaving 18 bases between them. The CDR3 has 15 amino acids. CDR3 in DNA: TGTGCCAGCAGTCTCCGGGGGTATGAGGAGGAAAAACTGTTTTTT. Residues: CASSLRGYEEEKLFF.

The gene calls are TRBV7-8 and TRBJ1-6; D remains ambiguous. The V gene lost 5 bases and the J gene lost 12 bases, with 11 bases spanning the gap. From germline, CDR1 is SGHVS and CDR2 FQNEAQ. The CDR3 is 12 amino acids. CDR3 loop: CASSPSPGPLHF. In DNA form, the CDR3 reads TGTGCCAGCAGCCCATCTCCCGGACCCCTCCACTTT.

This chain joins TRBV30 and TRBJ2-7; weak D call: TRBD1 (6 bases). V gave up 2 bases and J gave up 7 bases, with 18 bases separating them. This CDR3 spans 14 amino acids. Germline-derived CDR1 and CDR2 are GTSNPN and SVGIG (reference sequence). The DNA for the CDR3 is TGTGCCTGGAGTTTTAGCAGGGGCAGAGGTGAGCAGTACTTC. It codes for CAWSFSRGRGEQYF.

V usage is TRBV28 and J usage is TRBJ2-6; TRBD2 might be the D (5 bases). V was pared by 4 bases and J by 0 bases, with 13 bases between. Per the germline V gene, CDR1 is MDHEN and CDR2 is SYDVKM. The CDR3 is 17 amino acids. CDR3 sequence (DNA): TGTGCCAGCAGTTCCCGGACGGGGAGCTCTGGGGCCAACGTCCTGACTTTC. This translates into CASSSRTGSSGANVLTF.

The chain employs TRBV5-1 and TRBJ2-1; possible D gene TRBD2, 5 bases. The length of the CDR3 is 17 residues. V was trimmed by 3 bases and J by 2 bases, leaving 18 bases between them. CDR1 and CDR2 from the germline V gene are SGHRS and YFSETQ. The CDR3 DNA is TGCGCCAGCAGCTGGGGTACTATGCCGGGAACCTACAATGAGCAGTTCTTC. Translated, it gives CASSWGTMPGTYNEQFF. The whole variable domain, remainder taken from reference TRBV5-1 and TRBJ2-1, is KAGVTQTPRYLIKTRGQQVTLSCSPISGHRSVSWYQQTPGQGLQFLFEYFSETQRNKGNFPGRFSGRQFSNSRSEMNVSTLELGDSALYLCASSWGTMPGTYNEQFFGPGTRLTVL.

The chain links TRBV25-1 to TRBJ1-6; possible D gene TRBD1, 6 bases. The CDR3 sequence is 15 residues long. The germline V gene has CDR1 MGHDK and CDR2 SYGVNS. V dropped 2 bases and J dropped 7 bases, with 12 bases sitting between them. In DNA form, the CDR3 reads TGTGCCAGCAGTGAAGTGTACAGGGTAAATTCACCCCTCCACTTT. This gives the protein CASSEVYRVNSPLHF.

This clone was seen a few times. This CDR3 reads CASSIGDRVTDTQYF. In nucleotides, the CDR3 is TGTGCCAGTAGTATAGGCGACAGGGTGACAGATACGCAGTATTTT. The rearrangement uses TRBV19 and TRBJ2-3; 7 bases fit TRBD1. The V and J ends lost 1 base and 3 bases, in that order; junction bases with no gene match: 4. CDR3 size: 15 residues. Looked up from germline, CDR1 is LNHDA and CDR2 is SQIVND (reference sequence).

The chain uses TRBV21-1 and TRBJ1-5; the DNA was not used to check the table's D call, TRBD1. TRBV21-1 is classified as a pseudogene. The CDR3 runs 16 residues. The CDR3 sequence: CASSKSRGLSNQPQHF. The CDR3 nucleotides read TGTGCCAGCAGCAAATCGAGGGGGCTTAGCAATCAGCCCCAGCATTTT.

The chain uses TRBV4-3 and TRBJ2-2; a weak D match, TRBD1 (5 bases). Looked up from germline, CDR1 is LGHNA and CDR2 is YSLEER. V was cut by 1 base and J by 8 bases, with 14 bases left in between. CDR3 length: 15 residues. The CDR3 reads CASSQVERGAGELFF. Written as DNA, the CDR3 is TGCGCCAGCAGCCAAGTGGAAAGGGGTGCAGGGGAGCTGTTTTTT.

V gene TRBV7-2 combines with J gene TRBJ1-3; the D is unclear. The CDR3 is 16 amino acids. Trimming took 1 base from V and 0 from J, leaving 10 bases between them. CDR1 and CDR2 (germline): SGHTA, FQGNSA. The DNA for the CDR3 is TGTGCCAGCAGCTTAGTGTCCGCTAACTCTGGAAACACCATATATTTT. It translates to CASSLVSANSGNTIYF.

This clone was detected once. The CDR3: CASSSDNRGEKLFF. The DNA of the CDR3 is TGCGCCAGCAGCTCCGATAATCGGGGTGAAAAACTGTTTTTT. V usage is TRBV5-1 and J usage is TRBJ1-4, with D unclear. Germline lookup yields CDR1 SGHRS and CDR2 YFSETQ. This CDR3 region has 14 residues. V lost 3 bases and J 7 bases, leaving 13 bases between the germline ends.

This clone was seen just once. The chain employs TRBV5-1 and TRBJ2-7; TRBD1 aligns across 9 bases. The CDR3 runs 14 residues. The trim removed 0 bases at V and 3 bases at J, leaving 1 base unmatched. From germline, CDR1 is SGHRS and CDR2 YFSETQ. DNA for the CDR3: TGCGCCAGCAGCTTGGCGGGACAGGGCTACGAGCAGTACTTC. Protein product: CASSLAGQGYEQYF.

CDR3 coding DNA: TGTGCCAGCAGCTTTTTCGGTGGCTACACCTTC. Its protein is CASSFFGGYTF. The chain combines TRBV7-2 with TRBJ1-2; no clear D gene. The germline gives CDR1 SGHTA, CDR2 FQGNSA. The CDR3 is 11 residues long. Trimming left V 3 bases short and J 7 bases short, with 6 bases between. The whole variable domain, filled in from reference TRBV7-2 and TRBJ1-2, reads GAGVSQSPSNKVTEKGKDVELRCDPISGHTALYWYRQSLGQGLEFLIYFQGNSAPDKSGLPSDRFSAERTGGSVSTLTIQRTQQEDSAVYLCASSFFGGYTFGSGTRLTVV.

V and J are TRBV9 and TRBJ2-3; 7 bases fit TRBD2. Germline V gene sequence: CDR1 SGDLS, CDR2 YYNGEE. V dropped 3 bases and J dropped 4; count of bases not matched to a gene: 17. The CDR3 runs to 18 residues. The DNA for the CDR3 is TGTGCCAGCAGCGCATCCTCCGGGACTACGAGGGTGGCAGATACGCAGTATTTT. Its protein product is CASSASSGTTRVADTQYF.

The chain combines TRBV7-3 with TRBJ2-3; D ambiguous. The germline V and J ends were trimmed by 2 bases and 8 bases, with 14 bases remaining between them. Germline CDR1 and CDR2: SGHTA and FQGTGA. CDR3 size: 14 residues. The CDR3 nucleotides are TGTGCCAGCAGCTTACTGTCGCAAGACTCTACGCAGTATTTT. Protein: CASSLLSQDSTQYF.